The clone carrying this T cell receptor (beta chain) is a singleton in its sample. Study members were between about 18 and 100 years old and lived in some 22 US regions. Profiling relied on immunoSEQ multiplex PCR, and the TCRdb table lists in-frame clones only, not all of them. This table holds 250,000 or so clones, 80% to 90% found once. The entry originates in a study of blood T cell repertoires in COVID-19. About the study: Both acute and convalescent COVID-19 samples were obtained from the United States, Italy and Spain.

The CDR3 sequence is 15 residues long. Germline CDR1 and CDR2: LNHDA and SQIVND (reference sequence). Trimming removed 2 bases from V and 7 bases from J, with 12 bases in between. Sequenced material: PBMCs or T cells enriched from blood (not recorded which). The rearrangement uses TRBV19 and TRBJ1-6, with TRBD1 as a possible D gene (5 bases). This TCR derives from a woman in her forties who had been exposed to COVID-19. The CDR3 DNA reads as TGTGCCAGTAGTATACAGGGCGATGGGAATTCACCCCTCCACTTT. This gives the protein CASSIQGDGNSPLHF.